The 20 T cell receptor beta chains in this list originate from one sample, sequenced in a study of early T cells in non-severe SARS-CoV-2 infection. Via MiXCR, TCRdb re-called the 5' RACE reads, giving one row per CDR3 protein. The data contain approximately 37,000 distinct CDR3 sequences, roughly 5% of them singletons. The source material was whole blood. These receptors all stem from an adult who was a healthcare worker with PCR-confirmed SARS-CoV-2 infection or an uninfected control (not recorded which).

This clonotype was counted ten times or more. The J gene is TRBJ2-1, the V gene TRBV24-1; TRBD2 is a possible D gene (6 bases). The length of the CDR3 is 14 residues. The germline V gene encodes CDR1 KGHDR and CDR2 SFDVKD. With 5 bases removed from V and 5 bases from J, the gap between germline ends came to 12 bases. This CDR3 reads CATSGPSANNEQFF. CDR3 DNA: TGTGCCACCAGTGGGCCTAGCGCCAACAATGAGCAGTTCTTC.

This chain joins TRBV20-1 and TRBJ1-5, with D tentatively TRBD1 (5 bases). CDR3 length equals 12 residues. Germline loops: CDR1 DFQATT, CDR2 SNEGSKA (reference sequence). The ends were cut back, 6 bases at V and 5 bases at J, with 11 bases in the middle. Written as DNA, the CDR3 is TGCAGTGCAGGCAGGGCCTATCAGCCCCAGCATTTT. Translating it yields CSAGRAYQPQHF.

The gene calls are TRBV11-3 and TRBJ1-1; D is uncertain. Germline values: CDR1 SGHNT, CDR2 YENEEA. Trimming cost V 0 bases and J 6 bases, with 5 bases left between them. There are 12 residues in the CDR3. CDR3 loop: CASSLEGSEAFF. CDR3 DNA: TGTGCCAGCAGCTTAGAGGGATCTGAAGCTTTCTTT.

This sequence joins TRBV3-1 and TRBJ2-3; 11 bases map to TRBD2. CDR1 and CDR2 (germline): LGHDT, YNNKEL (reference sequence). The CDR3 covers 17 residues. V dropped 2 bases and J dropped 2; count of bases not matched to a gene: 6. In DNA, the CDR3 is TGTGCCAGCAGCCAACCCGGGACTAGCGGTTTCACAGATACGCAGTATTTT. Its translation is CASSQPGTSGFTDTQYF.

This clonotype was seen ten or more times. The chain uses TRBV27 and TRBJ1-2; D remains unclear. Trimming pared 6 bases from V and 4 bases from J, leaving 15 bases between. Germline-derived CDR1 and CDR2 are MNHEY and SMNVEV (reference sequence). The CDR3 has 14 amino acids. This chain's CDR3 is CASSPLLGSYGYTF. The CDR3 DNA follows: TGTGCCAGCAGCCCTCTTTTGGGGAGCTATGGCTACACCTTC.

This clonotype has only a few counts. DNA of the CDR3: TGTGCCAGCAGCCGGACAGCTAGCTCCTACAATGAGCAGTTCTTC. As protein: CASSRTASSYNEQFF. The J gene is TRBJ2-1, the V gene TRBV7-2; possibly TRBD1 for D (6 bases). This CDR3 region has 15 residues. Per the germline V gene, CDR1 is SGHTA and CDR2 is FQGNSA. Trimming pared 5 bases from V and 0 bases from J, leaving 11 bases between.

This clonotype was detected ten times or more. The genes are TRBV12-3 or TRBV12-4 and TRBJ1-1; D remains unclear. This CDR3 has 13 residues. V was clipped by 3 bases and J by 5 bases, with 10 bases between them. The CDR3 DNA follows: TGTGCCAGCAGTTTTGGTCAAGGGACTGAAGCTTTCTTT. Protein product: CASSFGQGTEAFF.

This clonotype was recorded at least ten times. This chain joins TRBV6-2 or TRBV6-3 and TRBJ2-3; 9 nucleotides agree with TRBD2. Germline V gives CDR1 MNHEY, CDR2 SVGEGT. The CDR3 loop spans 16 amino acids. The V and J ends lost 5 bases and 6 bases, in that order; junction bases with no gene match: 12. For the CDR3, the DNA is TGTGCCAGCAGTAACGGGGTGGCGGGAGGGCGCGATACGCAGTATTTT. Encoded protein: CASSNGVAGGRDTQYF.

This clonotype came up many times. The DNA of the CDR3 is TGTGCCAGCAGCCTGGACTACCGCGAGCAGTACTTC. Its translation: CASSLDYREQYF. The J gene is TRBJ2-7, the V gene TRBV7-9; a possible D gene is TRBD2 (6 bases). V lost 5 bases to trimming and J lost 6 bases, with 11 bases between them. CDR1 and CDR2 (germline): SEHNR, FQNEAQ (reference sequence). The CDR3 loop spans 12 amino acids. Supplemented by reference TRBV7-9 and TRBJ2-7, the full variable domain reads DTGVSQNPRHKITKRGQNVTFRCDPISEHNRLYWYRQTLGQGPEFLTYFQNEAQLEKSRLLSDRFSAERPKGSFSTLEIQRTEQGDSAMYLCASSLDYREQYFGPGTRLTVT.

This clonotype has ten or more counts. The J gene is TRBJ1-1, the V gene TRBV18, with 7 bases aligning to TRBD1. Germline values: CDR1 KGHSH, CDR2 LQKENI. Germline trimming cut 0 bases from V and 7 bases from J; bases unmatched to any gene: 8. The CDR3 runs 15 residues. The CDR3 nucleotides are TGTGCCAGCTCACCACCGGGGCAGACAGGGCTTGAAGCTTTCTTT. It specifies CASSPPGQTGLEAFF.

This clonotype was detected ten times or more. The J gene is TRBJ1-1, the V gene TRBV18, with D unclear. Deletions cut 3 bases from V and 1 base from J, with 12 bases between. This CDR3 comprises 15 residues. CDR1 and CDR2 from the germline V gene are KGHSH and LQKENI. The CDR3 sequence: CASSPASAANTEAFF. In DNA form, the CDR3 reads TGTGCCAGCTCACCCGCCAGCGCGGCGAACACTGAAGCTTTCTTT.

This clonotype was detected many times. The gene calls are TRBV5-1 and TRBJ2-7, with TRBD1 matching over 10 bases. Germline V gives CDR1 SGHRS, CDR2 YFSETQ. There are 15 residues in the CDR3. The J segment lost 2 bases and the V segment lost 7 bases, leaving 9 bases of the junction unmatched. In DNA form, the CDR3 reads TGCGCCAGCGGGGTAGGGACAGGGGTTCCCTACGAGCAGTACTTC. The encoded protein is CASGVGTGVPYEQYF.

About this clonotype: A much larger clone differs by one base, so this may be a read error. Because it lacks the conserved phenylalanine or tryptophan at the end, this CDR3 is likely a read error. The gene calls are TRBV11-2 and TRBJ2-5; D gene ambiguous. Trimming took 1 base from V and 2 from J, leaving 8 bases between them. Germline V gene lookup returns CDR1 SGHAT and CDR2 FQNNGV. The CDR3 length is 14 residues. The CDR3 loop reads CASSLGPNQETQYY. For the CDR3, the DNA is TGTGCCAGCAGCTTAGGTCCGAATCAAGAGACCCAGTACTAC.

This clonotype appeared many times. V gene TRBV20-1 combines with J gene TRBJ2-7; 11 nucleotides line up with TRBD2. CDR3 size: 14 residues. Germline trimming cut 0 bases from V and 5 bases from J; bases unmatched to any gene: 3. Germline V gives CDR1 DFQATT, CDR2 SNEGSKA (reference sequence). The CDR3 nucleotides read TGCAGTGCTAGAGAGACTAGCGGGACAGACGAGCAGTACTTC. Translated: CSARETSGTDEQYF.

In its sample, this clonotype was seen many times. This chain joins TRBV10-3 and TRBJ2-3; D possibly matches TRBD1 or TRBD2 (6 bases each). V was clipped by 7 bases and J by 3 bases, with 14 bases between them. This CDR3 is built from 14 residues. CDR1 ENHRY and CDR2 SYGVKD come from the germline V gene. CDR3 nucleotide sequence: TGTGCCATCACCAGCGGAGGGGGAACAGATACGCAGTATTTT. This gives the protein CAITSGGGTDTQYF.

Ten or more counts support this clonotype. The V call is TRBV5-6, the J call TRBJ2-3; weak D call: TRBD1 (5 bases). The V end was cut by 4 bases, the J end by 2 bases, with 14 bases between. Germline CDR1 SGHDT, CDR2 YYEEEE. The CDR3 covers 15 residues. The CDR3 loop is CASSPRQSSTDTQYF. In nucleotides, the CDR3 is TGTGCCAGCAGCCCCCGACAGAGTTCCACAGATACGCAGTATTTT.

In its sample, this clonotype was seen many times. V usage is TRBV7-2 and J usage is TRBJ1-2, with D perhaps matching TRBD1 (5 bases). The CDR3 sequence is 15 residues long. Germline CDR1 and CDR2: SGHTA and FQGNSA. V was clipped by 0 bases and J by 4 bases, with 12 bases between them. The CDR3 DNA reads TGTGCCAGCAGCTTAGCGCAGGGAGTTACCTATGGCTACACCTTC. Residues: CASSLAQGVTYGYTF. The variable domain in full, with the rest retrieved from reference TRBV7-2 and TRBJ1-2, is GAGVSQSPSNKVTEKGKDVELRCDPISGHTALYWYRQSLGQGLEFLIYFQGNSAPDKSGLPSDRFSAERTGGSVSTLTIQRTQQEDSAVYLCASSLAQGVTYGYTFGSGTRLTVV.

At least ten counts were recorded for this clonotype. This chain connects TRBV12-5 to TRBJ1-1; D gene unclear. Trimming took off 2 bases at V and 2 bases at J, with 3 bases between the two ends. CDR3 length equals 12 residues. The V gene's germline CDR1 is LGHNT and CDR2 FRNRAP. In nucleotides, the CDR3 is TGTGCTAGTGGTTTGCAAAACACTGAAGCTTTCTTT. Translated, it gives CASGLQNTEAFF.

The chain joins TRBV7-2 to TRBJ2-1; 10 positions match TRBD2. CDR3 size: 16 residues. V gave up 5 bases and J gave up 8 bases; unmatched junction bases: 12. Germline V gives CDR1 SGHTA, CDR2 FQGNSA. The CDR3 region is CASSPTRTSGYDEQFF. The CDR3 nucleotides read TGTGCCAGCAGCCCCACGCGGACTAGCGGTTACGATGAGCAGTTCTTC.

The table lists this clonotype with many counts. J is TRBJ1-3 and V is TRBV5-4, with D possibly TRBD1 on 5 matching bases. The germline V and J ends were trimmed by 2 bases and 0 bases, with 6 bases remaining between them. The CDR3 has 14 amino acids. The germline V gene has CDR1 SGHNT and CDR2 YYREEE (reference sequence). The chain's CDR3 is CASSLGDSGNTIYF. The CDR3 nucleotides read TGTGCCAGCAGCTTAGGGGACTCTGGAAACACCATATATTTT.